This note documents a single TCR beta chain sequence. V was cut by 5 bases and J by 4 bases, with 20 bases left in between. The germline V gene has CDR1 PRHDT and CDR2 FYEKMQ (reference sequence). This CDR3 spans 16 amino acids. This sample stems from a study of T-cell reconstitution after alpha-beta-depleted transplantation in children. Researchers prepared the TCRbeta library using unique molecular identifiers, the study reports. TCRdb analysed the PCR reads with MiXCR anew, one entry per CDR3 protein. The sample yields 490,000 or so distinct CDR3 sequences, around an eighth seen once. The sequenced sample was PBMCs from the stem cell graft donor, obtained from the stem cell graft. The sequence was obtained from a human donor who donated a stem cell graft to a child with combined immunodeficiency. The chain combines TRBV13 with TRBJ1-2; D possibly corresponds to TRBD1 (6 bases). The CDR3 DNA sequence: TGTGCCAGCAGCCCCTGGCGGGGGCTGGGACGCTATGGCTACACCTTC. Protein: CASSPWRGLGRYGYTF.